The sequence of this TCR beta chain was determined in a study of cytomegalovirus exposure and HLA in healthy donors. The CDR3 has 13 amino acids. The germline gives CDR1 MDHEN, CDR2 SYDVKM. Study-level points and caveats: The majority of TCR sequences were rare, yet some public TCRs appeared in many donors.

PCR primers comprised 60 Vbeta and 13 Jbeta primers. Authors' processing steps: Later reanalysis found 80 million or so unique TCR beta chains, roughly 10 million of them shared. TCRdb keeps only in-frame clones here, not all; method: immunoSEQ multiplex PCR. D and trimming come from the DNA, and the V and J calls and clone size come from that table. The sample gives 150,000 to 200,000 clones, 79% of which show up once; roughly 1.5% is in the top ten. Concerning this clone: Its antigen remains unidentified. At one end, the junction sequence differs from germline, possibly due to a read error.

The sample was PBMCs. This clonotype was obtained from a woman in her 50s in good health and CMV-seronegative. The chain carries TRBV28 and TRBJ1-4; possible D gene TRBD1, 6 bases. The CDR3: CASSDQGLKKLLF. The CDR3 region has the DNA TGTGCCAGCAGTGACCAGGGGCTGAAAAAACTGCTTTTT.